The rows below give T cell receptor beta chains drawn from one sample of a study of T cell repertoires in cytomegalovirus infection. No antigen has been identified for these receptors. TCRdb fed the reads into MiXCR, producing one record per CDR3 protein. Of approximately 770,000 distinct CDR3 sequences in the sample, 29% were seen once. The specimen comprised cultured CD8+ T cells from PBMCs, sampled from culture after CMV antigen stimulation. The source is a human donor in good health (CMV status not recorded). Some clones in this sample may be carry-over from other donors' samples. Each CDR3 is given with its conserved first and last residue. A D gene is named only where the DNA matches it firmly. Rows give clone size only sometimes, using once, few, many, or a class for an expanded clone.

size | D | J | V | CDR3
. | TRBD1 | TRBJ2-1 | TRBV5-4 | CASSGYRGSSYNEQFF
few | . | TRBJ2-5 | TRBV11-1 | CASSWGKYQETQYF
. | TRBD1 | TRBJ2-5 | TRBV6-2/TRBV6-3 | CASSPHDREQETQYF
many | . | TRBJ1-2 | TRBV12-3/TRBV12-4 | CASSLPQGQVYGYTF
many | . | TRBJ1-1 | TRBV12-3/TRBV12-4 | CASSRRDSRTEAFF
. | . | TRBJ2-1 | TRBV2 | CASQQGSSSYNEQFF
. | TRBD1 | TRBJ2-3 | TRBV7-9 | CASSTNRDRGRDTQYF
. | TRBD1 | TRBJ1-4 | TRBV4-3 | CASSHDPGGNEKLFF
. | TRBD2 | TRBJ2-5 | TRBV7-6 | CASSLEASGGQETQYF
few | TRBD1 | TRBJ1-6 | TRBV7-6 | CASSRGQGTRSPLHF
. | TRBD1 | TRBJ2-1 | TRBV5-1 | CASMVSPGQPYNEQFF
few | TRBD2 | TRBJ2-7 | TRBV7-6 | CASSLGGGVDEQYF
few | . | TRBJ2-3 | TRBV7-9 | CASRQGESGTDTQYF
. | . | TRBJ1-5 | TRBV6-2/TRBV6-3 | CASSIDRRGQPQHF
. | . | TRBJ2-1 | TRBV28 | CASSLRDFYNEQFF
. | TRBD1 | TRBJ1-2 | TRBV7-1 | CASRDPGQAFGYTF
few | TRBD1 | TRBJ1-4 | TRBV5-1 | CASSFHGTGSEKLFF
few | . | TRBJ1-4 | TRBV27 | CATGGPGEKLFF
few | . | TRBJ1-2 | TRBV14 | CASSQARDRRGYTF
few | . | TRBJ2-1 | TRBV5-6 | CASSLHGTSYNEQFF
. | . | TRBJ1-6 | TRBV6-6 | CASSYLGQGVESPLHF
. | . | TRBJ2-5 | TRBV2 | CASSESGQLGRETQYF
few | TRBD1 | TRBJ1-1 | TRBV7-9 | CASSLGWRQGEDTEAFF
few | . | TRBJ1-1 | TRBV2 | CASSDLNREAFF
few | . | TRBJ2-5 | TRBV10-3 | CAISEAGGQETQYF
many | TRBD2 | TRBJ2-3 | TRBV7-9 | CASSPPTSGLAQSDTQYF
many | TRBD2 | TRBJ2-3 | TRBV7-8 | CASSSEERGGTDTQYF
few | . | TRBJ2-7 | TRBV10-3 | CAISEVITSSSYEQYF
. | . | TRBJ1-2 | TRBV14 | CASSDDTSNPYGYTF
. | . | TRBJ1-1 | TRBV6-6 | CTSTLGVNTEAFF
few | . | TRBJ1-6 | TRBV19 | CASSWGRGLNSPLHF
few | . | TRBJ1-5 | TRBV6-1 | CASSESEGDSNQPQHF
. | TRBD2 | TRBJ2-1 | TRBV6-2/TRBV6-3 | CASSYRLAGDLFYNEQFF
. | TRBD2 | TRBJ2-3 | TRBV20-1 | CRAKPSGGAVDTQYF
many | . | TRBJ2-3 | TRBV12-3/TRBV12-4 | CASSLRGGHTDTQYF
many | . | TRBJ1-4 | TRBV6-5 | CASSYGPVSEKLFF
. | . | TRBJ1-2 | TRBV28 | CASTTLGGEYGYTF
few | . | TRBJ1-4 | TRBV6-5 | CASSYTTGPINEKLFF
many | . | TRBJ2-7 | TRBV27 | CASSLRGYEQYF
. | . | TRBJ2-5 | TRBV24-1 | CATSRKYQETQYF
. | TRBD2 | TRBJ2-3 | TRBV6-5 | CASSYTGGPTDTQYF
few | . | TRBJ2-7 | TRBV6-5 | CASSYSYSQRSYEQYF
few | . | TRBJ1-6 | TRBV19 | CASSIWDSNSPLHF
. | TRBD2 | TRBJ2-7 | TRBV5-4 | CASSIGPAGVSYEQYF
many | . | TRBJ1-1 | TRBV19 | CASSPTGRDTEAFF
few | . | TRBJ2-3 | TRBV11-1 | CASSPSGHVVF
. | TRBD1 | TRBJ1-2 | TRBV5-4 | CASSPQVTGDGGYTF
. | . | TRBJ1-4 | TRBV2 | CASAPGATEKLFF
few | TRBD2 | TRBJ2-5 | TRBV7-9 | CASSLGTSGAYQETQYF
few | . | TRBJ2-3 | TRBV29-1 | CSVRGTPGTDTQYF
. | TRBD1 | TRBJ2-7 | TRBV6-2/TRBV6-3 | CASSSGQGTYEQYF
. | TRBD2 | TRBJ2-5 | TRBV15 | CATSRVGSGVLQETQYF
few | . | TRBJ2-3 | TRBV27 | CASSLSGATDTQYF
. | . | TRBJ2-1 | TRBV12-3/TRBV12-4 | CASNSGGANEQFF
. | . | TRBJ1-1 | TRBV10-3 | CAIRTSTGKATEAFF
. | TRBD1 | TRBJ2-1 | TRBV12-3/TRBV12-4 | CASSSPGQGQVKFF
few | TRBD2 | TRBJ2-5 | TRBV10-3 | CAISSPRESSGSRETQYF
few | . | TRBJ1-1 | TRBV6-1 | CASSEVGGNTEAFF
. | TRBD1 | TRBJ2-1 | TRBV6-1 | CASSEALFPGQAPSNEQFF
. | TRBD1 | TRBJ1-2 | TRBV29-1 | CSVFGDRDYGYKSPATF